This TCR beta chain was sequenced during a study of cytomegalovirus exposure and HLA in healthy donors. About this clone itself: Antigen specificity is unknown.

The PCR made use of 60 Vbeta and 13 Jbeta primers. TCRdb's copy holds only in-frame clones and misses some; the assay was immunoSEQ multiplex PCR. The table lists about 130,000 clones, roughly 80% of them singletons. Germline CDR1 SEHNR, CDR2 FQNEAQ (reference sequence). The CDR3 extends over 15 amino acids. The V and J ends lost 3 bases and 0 bases, in that order; junction bases with no gene match: 2. Notes on the study in general: What was likely a sequencing artifact was a cluster of highly shared sequence variants.

The clonotype comes from a male donor in good health and CMV-seropositive. V usage is TRBV7-9 and J usage is TRBJ2-3, with 8 bases that match TRBD1. Sequenced sample: PBMCs. CDR3 sequence (DNA): TGTGCCAGCAGCTTGACAGGGGTTAGCACAGATACGCAGTATTTT. Amino acids: CASSLTGVSTDTQYF.